These 18 T cell receptor beta chains were sequenced from one sample in a study of T cell repertoires and leukemia-associated antigens. Using its own MiXCR run on the 5' RACE reads, TCRdb lists one record per CDR3 protein. Seen here are 11,000 or so distinct CDR3 sequences, about 41% observed once, and the top ten hold 30% to 40%. These receptors have no identified antigens. Sample: CD3+ T cells sorted from blood and cultured. Receptors originate from a female donor in good health.

This chain joins TRBV4-2 and TRBJ2-5, with 7 bases aligning to TRBD2. CDR1 is LGHNA and CDR2 is YNFKEQ in the germline V gene. With 2 bases clipped from V and 1 base from J, the junction kept 13 bases outside the gene matches. The CDR3 extends over 18 amino acids. The CDR3 protein is CASSQTRSRETPQETQYF. Here the CDR3 DNA reads TGTGCCAGCAGCCAAACAAGGTCGCGGGAGACGCCCCAAGAGACCCAGTACTTC.

This clonotype counts as medium-sized (0.01 to 0.1%). The rearrangement links TRBV4-1 to TRBJ2-1; 7 bases match TRBD1. V gave up 1 base and J gave up 3 bases; unmatched junction bases: 6. Germline V gene sequence: CDR1 MGHRA, CDR2 YSYEKL. CDR3 length: 16 amino acids. In nucleotides, the CDR3 is TGCGCCAGCAGCCAAGTAGGGACAGTTAACTACAATGAGCAGTTCTTC. Residues: CASSQVGTVNYNEQFF.

As concerns this clonotype: Compared with germline, one end of the junction differs, possibly owing to a read error. The chain has TRBV3-1 and TRBJ2-1, with 8 bases aligning to TRBD2. Germline assignment: CDR1 LGHDT and CDR2 YNNKEL (reference sequence). This CDR3 is built from 15 residues. The CDR3 spells CASSQVVAGYDERFF. In nucleotides, the CDR3 is TGTGCCAGCAGCCAAGTTGTAGCGGGGTACGATGAGCGGTTCTTC.

About this clonotype: An end of the junction differs from the germline gene, which may be a read error. The chain joins TRBV12-3 or TRBV12-4 to TRBJ1-5; TRBD1 matches at 7 bases. The CDR3 loop spans 11 amino acids. CDR3 bases: TGTGCCGGCAGTTCAGGGGGAGGTCAGCCTTTT. It codes for CAGSSGGGQPF.

As for this clonotype: A read error may produce the germline difference seen at one junction end. The gene calls are TRBV18 and TRBJ2-2, with D tentatively TRBD1 (6 bases). The CDR3 totals 13 residues. The germline V gene has CDR1 KGHSH and CDR2 LQKENI. The CDR3 region has the DNA TGTGCCAACTCACAGGGATTTTCCGGGGAGCTGTTTTTT. It encodes CANSQGFSGELFF.

CDR3 loop: CASSLLEGNIQYF. The DNA of the CDR3 is TGTGCCAGCAGCCTACTGGAGGGAAACATTCAGTACTTC. The chain combines TRBV12-3 or TRBV12-4 with TRBJ2-4; D is perhaps TRBD2 (6 bases). The ends were cut back, 6 bases at V and 6 bases at J, with 12 bases in the middle. The CDR3 is 13 amino acids.

This clonotype occurred many times. The CDR3 region is CASSFRLAGSDTQYF. The CDR3 DNA reads TGTGCCAGCAGTTTCCGACTAGCGGGGTCAGATACGCAGTATTTT. The chain links TRBV6-2 or TRBV6-3 to TRBJ2-3; 11 nucleotides agree with TRBD2. Germline CDR1 MNHEY, CDR2 SVGEGT. J lost 4 bases, V lost 4 bases, and 4 bases had no gene match. This CDR3 is built from 15 residues.

A remark on this clonotype: Because it lacks the conserved phenylalanine or tryptophan at the end, this CDR3 is likely a read error. V and J are TRBV20-1 and TRBJ1-5; D not resolved. The germline V gene encodes CDR1 DFQATT and CDR2 SNEGSKA (reference sequence). The length of the CDR3 is 13 residues. With 3 bases removed from V and 0 bases from J, the gap between germline ends came to 6 bases. The CDR3: CSASEDSNQPQHL. The CDR3 DNA reads TGCAGTGCTAGCGAGGATAGCAATCAGCCCCAGCATCTT.

The chain is built from TRBV11-2 and TRBJ2-7; D remains unclear. The V end lost 4 bases, the J end lost 0 bases, and 10 bases lay between the germline ends. CDR1 SGHAT and CDR2 FQNNGV come from the germline V gene. The CDR3 covers 14 residues. Here the CDR3 DNA reads TGTGCCAGCAGCTCCGGAGTCTCCTCCTACGAGCAGTACTTC. Amino acid sequence: CASSSGVSSYEQYF. Using reference TRBV11-2 and TRBJ2-7 for the parts outside the CDR3, the full variable domain is EAGVAQSPRYKIIEKRQSVAFWCNPISGHATLYWYQQILGQGPKLLIQFQNNGVVDDSQLPKDRFSAERLKGVDSTLKIQPAKLEDSAVYLCASSSGVSSYEQYFGPGTRLTVT.

This clonotype was observed a few times. The chain employs TRBV20-1 and TRBJ1-1, with D possibly being TRBD1 (5 bases). The V end was cut by 4 bases, the J end by 1 base, with 10 bases between. The CDR3 sequence is 13 residues long. From germline, CDR1 is DFQATT and CDR2 SNEGSKA (reference sequence). CDR3 coding DNA: TGCAGTGCTAAGGGAGGGGCGAACACTGAAGCTTTCTTT. Its protein product is CSAKGGANTEAFF.

This clonotype showed up many times. The chain carries TRBV24-1 and TRBJ2-1; perhaps D is TRBD1 or TRBD2 (5 bases each). CDR1 is KGHDR and CDR2 is SFDVKD in the germline V gene. The CDR3 covers 15 residues. The V end lost 0 bases, the J end lost 4 bases, and 9 bases lay between the germline ends. CDR3 residues: CATSDLLGDYNEQFF. Here the CDR3 DNA reads TGTGCCACCAGTGATTTGCTGGGGGATTACAATGAGCAGTTCTTC.

Turning to this clonotype: No DNA is shown, since the ends of the CDR3 on it are uncertain; the CDR3 is the one TCRdb lists. The chain carries TRBV5-1 and TRBJ2-7; TRBD2, as called in the table, went unchecked against the DNA. From its first to its last residue, the CDR3 has 24 amino acids. Germline CDR1 and CDR2: SGHRS and YFSETQ. This CDR3 is CASSFYICSARWTTSGSFFYEQYF.

By sample share, this clonotype is medium-sized (0.01 to 0.1%). The chain carries TRBV4-2 and TRBJ2-7, with 8 bases fitting TRBD2. Unmatched junction bases numbered 2, after V lost 0 bases and J lost 1 base. The CDR3 extends over 15 amino acids. Looked up from germline, CDR1 is LGHNA and CDR2 is YNFKEQ. The CDR3 here is CASSQEAGGSYEQYF. Written as DNA, the CDR3 is TGTGCCAGCAGCCAAGAGGCGGGAGGATCCTACGAGCAGTACTTC.

A note on this clonotype: The CDR3 carries no conserved terminal phenylalanine or tryptophan, so it likely arises from a read error. V usage is TRBV5-1 and J usage is TRBJ1-1; 7 bases align to TRBD1. Germline V gene lookup returns CDR1 SGHRS and CDR2 YFSETQ. This CDR3 is built from 14 residues. J lost 6 bases, V lost 5 bases, and 10 bases had no gene match. DNA of the CDR3: TGCGCCAGCAGTTGGACAGGTGGGGACCCTGAAGCTTTCTCT. Encoded protein: CASSWTGGDPEAFS.

In its sample, this clonotype is medium-sized. The chain has TRBV7-9 and TRBJ2-5, with 11 bases matching TRBD2. Unmatched junction bases numbered 5, after V lost 1 base and J lost 4 bases. This CDR3 has 16 amino acids. Germline V CDR1 and CDR2: SEHNR, FQNEAQ (reference sequence). The CDR3 loop reads CASSLGLLAGGETQYF. In DNA, the CDR3 is TGTGCCAGCAGCTTAGGATTGCTAGCGGGAGGAGAGACCCAGTACTTC.

J is TRBJ2-7 and V is TRBV4-1; D gene uncertain. This CDR3 region has 14 residues. With 1 base removed from V and 0 bases from J, the gap between germline ends came to 7 bases. Germline assignment: CDR1 MGHRA and CDR2 YSYEKL. The CDR3 spells CASSQGASSYEQYF. The CDR3 DNA reads TGCGCCAGCAGCCAAGGGGCTAGCTCCTACGAGCAGTACTTC.

The rearrangement uses TRBV5-1 and TRBJ2-1; 10 nucleotides align to TRBD2. This CDR3 has 18 residues. Trimming cost V 0 bases and J 10 bases; bases outside gene matches: 16. Germline assignment: CDR1 SGHRS and CDR2 YFSETQ. The CDR3 bases are TGCGCCAGCAGCTTGGGATATAAAGCGGGAGGGCCGGCAGAGGAGCAGTTCTTC. It specifies CASSLGYKAGGPAEEQFF. Full variable domain (outside the CDR3, taken from reference TRBV5-1 and TRBJ2-1): KAGVTQTPRYLIKTRGQQVTLSCSPISGHRSVSWYQQTPGQGLQFLFEYFSETQRNKGNFPGRFSGRQFSNSRSEMNVSTLELGDSALYLCASSLGYKAGGPAEEQFFGPGTRLTVL.

The sample holds many counts of this clonotype. The V call is TRBV5-1, the J call TRBJ1-2; D gene unclear. Between the trimmed V and J ends, which lost 4 bases and 8 bases, there was a span of 15 bases. Germline CDR1 is SGHRS and CDR2 is YFSETQ. CDR3 length: 13 amino acids. The CDR3 sequence: CASSMLYGEGYTF. The CDR3 region has the DNA TGCGCCAGCAGCATGCTTTACGGAGAGGGCTACACCTTC.